This T cell receptor beta chain was observed in a study of blood T cell repertoires in COVID-19. Study context: COVID-19 samples from acute and convalescent phases originated in the United States, Italy and Spain.

Libraries were prepared by immunoSEQ multiplex PCR; TCRdb keeps only in-frame clonotypes and omits some of them. The sample yields 150,000 or so clones, under 95% seen once. The CDR3 consists of 14 residues. Per the germline V gene, CDR1 is ENHRY and CDR2 is SYGVKD. The V and J ends lost 5 bases and 6 bases, in that order; junction bases with no gene match: 5. The sample consisted of peripheral blood. The TCR comes from a man aged 45-65 years with acute or convalescent COVID-19. The J gene is TRBJ2-2, the V gene TRBV10-3; TRBD1 matches at 8 bases. CDR3 region: CAISLQGEAGELFF. For the CDR3, the DNA is TGTGCCATCAGTTTACAGGGGGAAGCCGGGGAGCTGTTTTTT.